Ten or more counts support the clone carrying this T cell receptor (beta chain). There are 13 residues in the CDR3. The V end was cut by 5 bases, the J end by 3 bases, with 7 bases between. From germline, CDR1 is SGHVS and CDR2 FQNEAQ. Unique molecular identifiers tagged the TCRbeta library. Via MiXCR, TCRdb re-called the PCR reads, giving one row per CDR3 protein. This sample has about 400,000 distinct CDR3 sequences; just over 20% occur once, and the top ten carry 3.8%. The data stem from a study of T-cell reconstitution after alpha-beta-depleted transplantation in children. Source: PBMCs from the stem cell graft donor, taken from the stem cell graft. J is TRBJ2-2 and V is TRBV7-8; D uncertain. This receptor was identified in a human donor who donated a stem cell graft to a child with acute myeloid leukemia. CDR3 sequence (DNA): TGTGCCAGCAGCCAGCTCGACACCGGGGAGCTGTTTTTT. This encodes CASSQLDTGELFF.